The rows below give T cell receptor beta chains drawn from one sample of a study of cytomegalovirus exposure and HLA in healthy donors. The table came from immunoSEQ multiplex PCR; TCRdb's copy has only in-frame clones and leaves some out. The data contain 200,000 to 250,000 clones, more than 75% of them singletons. The specimen sequenced was PBMCs. These receptors were obtained from a woman in her 40s in good health and CMV-seronegative. Both conserved end residues are part of each CDR3. A D gene is named only where the DNA matches it firmly. The size of a clone is reported for some rows only, either as once, few or many, or as a class for expanded clones.

j_gene: TRBJ2-3
d_gene: TRBD2
abundance: .
v_gene: TRBV28
CDR3aa: CASSDPGLATDTQYF
CDR3nt: TGTGCCAGCAGTGACCCGGGACTAGCCACAGATACGCAGTATTTT

j_gene: TRBJ1-1
d_gene: TRBD1
abundance: .
v_gene: TRBV28
CDR3aa: CASSLVSGGSEAFF
CDR3nt: TGTGCCAGCAGTTTAGTCTCAGGGGGTTCTGAAGCTTTCTTT

j_gene: TRBJ2-7
d_gene: TRBD1
abundance: few
v_gene: TRBV6-1
CDR3aa: CASSDGTVEVTHEQYF
CDR3nt: TGTGCCAGCAGTGACGGGACAGTTGAGGTTACCCACGAGCAGTACTTC

j_gene: TRBJ2-2
d_gene: .
abundance: .
v_gene: TRBV28
CDR3aa: CASSYRGYRNTGELFF
CDR3nt: TGTGCCAGCAGCTACCGAGGGTACCGGAACACCGGGGAGCTGTTTTTT

j_gene: TRBJ1-3
d_gene: .
abundance: .
v_gene: TRBV28
CDR3aa: CASSGHGGKGDGNTIYF
CDR3nt: TGTGCCAGCAGCGGCCACGGGGGAAAGGGAGACGGAAACACCATATATTTT

j_gene: TRBJ1-5
d_gene: .
abundance: .
v_gene: TRBV5-4
CDR3aa: CASSLAGVNQPQHF
CDR3nt: TGTGCCAGCAGCTTGGCCGGGGTCAATCAGCCCCAGCATTTT

j_gene: TRBJ1-2
d_gene: .
abundance: .
v_gene: TRBV7-6
CDR3aa: CASSLTVRGGYGYTF
CDR3nt: TGTGCCAGCAGCCTAACGGTCAGGGGCGGGTATGGCTACACCTTC

j_gene: TRBJ1-2
d_gene: .
abundance: .
v_gene: TRBV4-1
CDR3aa: CASSSPLEISSNYGYTF
CDR3nt: TGCGCCAGCAGCTCTCCCCTCGAGATATCGTCTAACTATGGCTACACCTTC

j_gene: TRBJ2-7
d_gene: .
abundance: .
v_gene: TRBV15
CDR3aa: CATSRDTGLSYEQYF
CDR3nt: TGTGCCACCAGCAGAGATACAGGGCTTTCCTACGAGCAGTACTTC

j_gene: TRBJ2-3
d_gene: TRBD1
abundance: once
v_gene: TRBV6-6
CDR3aa: CASRTNRQGLTDTQYF
CDR3nt: TGTGCCAGCAGAACCAATCGACAGGGCCTCACAGATACGCAGTATTTT

j_gene: TRBJ2-2
d_gene: .
abundance: .
v_gene: TRBV5-1
CDR3aa: CASSLGGRTGELFF
CDR3nt: TGCGCCAGCAGCTTAGGAGGGCGCACCGGGGAGCTGTTTTTT